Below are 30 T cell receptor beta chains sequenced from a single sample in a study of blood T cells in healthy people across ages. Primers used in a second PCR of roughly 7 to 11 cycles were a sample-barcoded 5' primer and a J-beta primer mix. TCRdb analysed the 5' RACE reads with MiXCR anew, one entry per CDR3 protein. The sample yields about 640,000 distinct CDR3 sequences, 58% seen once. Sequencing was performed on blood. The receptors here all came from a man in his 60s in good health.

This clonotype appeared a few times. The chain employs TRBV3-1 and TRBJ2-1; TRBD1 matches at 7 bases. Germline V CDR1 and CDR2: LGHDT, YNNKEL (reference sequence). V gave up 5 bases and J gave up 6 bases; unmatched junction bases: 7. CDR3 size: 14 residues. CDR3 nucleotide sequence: TGTGCCAGCAGCTATCGGACAGGTGGCAATGAGCAGTTCTTC. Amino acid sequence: CASSYRTGGNEQFF.

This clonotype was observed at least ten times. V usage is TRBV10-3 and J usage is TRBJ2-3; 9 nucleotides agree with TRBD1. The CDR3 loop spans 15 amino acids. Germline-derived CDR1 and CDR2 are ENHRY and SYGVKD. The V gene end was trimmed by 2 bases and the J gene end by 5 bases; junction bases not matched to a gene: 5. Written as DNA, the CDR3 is TGTGCCATCAGTGAGCCAAGACAGGGGGGAGATACGCAGTATTTT. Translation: CAISEPRQGGDTQYF.

The CDR3 DNA reads as TGTGCCAGCAGTCCTGGAGACAGGGGCAAGCAGTACTTC. It specifies CASSPGDRGKQYF. The chain recombines TRBV6-2 or TRBV6-3 with TRBJ2-4, with 8 bases lining up with TRBD1. The germline V gene has CDR1 MNHEY and CDR2 SVGEGT. The CDR3 spans 13 residues. With 5 bases clipped from V and 13 bases from J, the junction kept 10 bases outside the gene matches.

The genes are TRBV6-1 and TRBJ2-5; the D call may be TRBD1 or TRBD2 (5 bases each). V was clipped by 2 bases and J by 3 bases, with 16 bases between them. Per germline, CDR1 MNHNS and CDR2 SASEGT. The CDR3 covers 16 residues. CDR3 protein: CASSESRDPREETQYF. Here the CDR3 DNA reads TGTGCCAGCAGTGAAAGTCGGGACCCCAGGGAAGAGACCCAGTACTTC.

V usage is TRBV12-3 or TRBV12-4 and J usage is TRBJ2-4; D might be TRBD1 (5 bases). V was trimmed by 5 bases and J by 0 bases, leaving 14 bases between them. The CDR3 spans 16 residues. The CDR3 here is CASSPGALIAKNIQYF. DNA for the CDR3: TGTGCCAGCAGTCCTGGGGCCCTTATAGCCAAAAACATTCAGTACTTC.

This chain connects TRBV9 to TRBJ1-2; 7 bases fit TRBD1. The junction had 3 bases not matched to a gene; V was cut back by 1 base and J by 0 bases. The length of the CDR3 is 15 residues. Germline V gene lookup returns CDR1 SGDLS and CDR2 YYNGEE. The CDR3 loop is CASSVWTGPNYGYTF. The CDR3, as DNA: TGTGCCAGCAGCGTATGGACAGGACCTAACTATGGCTACACCTTC.

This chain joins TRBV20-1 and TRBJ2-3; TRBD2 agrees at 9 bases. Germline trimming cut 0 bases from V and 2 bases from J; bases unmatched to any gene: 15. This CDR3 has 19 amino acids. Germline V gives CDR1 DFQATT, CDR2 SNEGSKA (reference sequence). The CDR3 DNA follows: TGCAGTGCTAGAGATCCCCCTAAGGGCCTAGCGGGGACCACAGATACGCAGTATTTT. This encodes CSARDPPKGLAGTTDTQYF.

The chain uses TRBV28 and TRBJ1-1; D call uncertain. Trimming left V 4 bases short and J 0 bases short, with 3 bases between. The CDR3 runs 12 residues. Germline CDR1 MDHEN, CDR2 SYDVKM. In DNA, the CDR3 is TGTGCCAGCAGTTCTATGAACACTGAAGCTTTCTTT. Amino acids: CASSSMNTEAFF.

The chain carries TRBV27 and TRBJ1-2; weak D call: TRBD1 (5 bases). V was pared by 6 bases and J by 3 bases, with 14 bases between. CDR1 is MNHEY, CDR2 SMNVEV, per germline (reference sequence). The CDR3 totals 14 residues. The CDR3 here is CASSRPGGHYGYTF. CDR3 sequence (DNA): TGTGCCAGCAGCCGGCCGGGGGGTCACTATGGCTACACCTTC.

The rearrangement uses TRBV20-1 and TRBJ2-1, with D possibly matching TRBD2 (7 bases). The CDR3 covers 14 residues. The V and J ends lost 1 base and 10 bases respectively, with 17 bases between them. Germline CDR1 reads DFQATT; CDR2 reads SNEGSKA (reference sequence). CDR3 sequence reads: CSARAPGGPPEQFF. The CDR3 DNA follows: TGCAGTGCTAGAGCCCCCGGGGGGCCCCCCGAGCAGTTCTTC.

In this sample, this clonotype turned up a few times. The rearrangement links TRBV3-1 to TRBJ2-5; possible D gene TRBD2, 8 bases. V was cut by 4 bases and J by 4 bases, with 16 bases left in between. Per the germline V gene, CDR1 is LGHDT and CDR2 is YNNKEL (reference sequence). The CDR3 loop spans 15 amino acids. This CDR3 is CASSPTGTRGETQYF. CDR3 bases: TGTGCCAGCAGCCCGACAGGGACTAGGGGAGAGACCCAGTACTTC.

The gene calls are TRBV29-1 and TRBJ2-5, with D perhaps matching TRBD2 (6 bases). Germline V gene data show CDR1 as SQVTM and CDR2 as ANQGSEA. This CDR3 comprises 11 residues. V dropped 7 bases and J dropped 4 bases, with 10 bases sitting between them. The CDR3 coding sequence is TGCAGCGCCGTCGGGGGAGAGACCCAGTACTTC. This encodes CSAVGGETQYF.

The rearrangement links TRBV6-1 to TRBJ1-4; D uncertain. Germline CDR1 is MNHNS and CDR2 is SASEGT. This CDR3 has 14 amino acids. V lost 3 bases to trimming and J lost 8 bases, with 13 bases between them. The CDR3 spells CASSEDIQDEKLFF. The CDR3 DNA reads TGTGCCAGCAGTGAGGATATTCAGGACGAAAAACTGTTTTTT.

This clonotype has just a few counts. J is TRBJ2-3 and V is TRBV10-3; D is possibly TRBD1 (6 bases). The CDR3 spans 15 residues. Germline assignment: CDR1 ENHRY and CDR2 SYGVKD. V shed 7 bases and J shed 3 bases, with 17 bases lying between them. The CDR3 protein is CAITSGGGRTDTQYF. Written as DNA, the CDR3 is TGTGCCATCACCTCCGGTGGGGGCAGGACAGATACGCAGTATTTT.

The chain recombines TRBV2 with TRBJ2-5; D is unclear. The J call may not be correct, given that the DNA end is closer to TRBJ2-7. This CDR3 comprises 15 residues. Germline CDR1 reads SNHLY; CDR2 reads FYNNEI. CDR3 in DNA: TGTGCCAGCAGTGAAGGGACCCCTCCGCCTTGCGAGCAGTACTTC. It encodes CASSEGTPPPCEQYF.

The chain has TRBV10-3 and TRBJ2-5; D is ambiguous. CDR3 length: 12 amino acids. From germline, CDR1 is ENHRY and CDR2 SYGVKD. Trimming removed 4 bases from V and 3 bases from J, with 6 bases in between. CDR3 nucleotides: TGTGCCATCAGTGCTTTGGAAGAGACCCAGTACTTC. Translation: CAISALEETQYF.

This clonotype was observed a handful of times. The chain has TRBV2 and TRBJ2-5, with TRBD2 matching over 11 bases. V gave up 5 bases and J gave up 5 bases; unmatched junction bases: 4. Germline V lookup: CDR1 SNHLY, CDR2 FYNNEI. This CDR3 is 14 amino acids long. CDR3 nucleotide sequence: TGTGCCAGCAGTTCGTGGACTAGCGGGGAGACCCAGTACTTC. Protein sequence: CASSSWTSGETQYF.

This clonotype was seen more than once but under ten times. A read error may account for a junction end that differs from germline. CDR3 amino acids: CASSDSNTDTQYF. CDR3 DNA sequence: TGTGCCAGCAGTGACTCGAACACAGATACGCAGTATTTT. The chain has TRBV6-2 or TRBV6-3 and TRBJ2-3; D unclear. The CDR3 sequence is 13 residues long. Germline CDR1 reads MNHEY; CDR2 reads SVGEGT.

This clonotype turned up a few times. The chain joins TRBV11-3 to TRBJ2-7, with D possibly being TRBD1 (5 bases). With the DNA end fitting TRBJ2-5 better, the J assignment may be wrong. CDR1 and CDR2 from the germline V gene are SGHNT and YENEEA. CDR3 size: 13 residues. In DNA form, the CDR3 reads TGTGCCAGCAGCTTCGACAGTCAAGAGACCCAGTACTTC. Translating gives CASSFDSQETQYF.

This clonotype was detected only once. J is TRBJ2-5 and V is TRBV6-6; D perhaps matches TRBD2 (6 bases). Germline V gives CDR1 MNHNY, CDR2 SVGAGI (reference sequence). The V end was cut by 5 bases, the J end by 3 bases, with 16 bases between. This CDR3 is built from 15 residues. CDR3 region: CASSRGRAGEETQYF. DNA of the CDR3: TGTGCCAGCAGTCGGGGACGAGCGGGTGAAGAGACCCAGTACTTC.

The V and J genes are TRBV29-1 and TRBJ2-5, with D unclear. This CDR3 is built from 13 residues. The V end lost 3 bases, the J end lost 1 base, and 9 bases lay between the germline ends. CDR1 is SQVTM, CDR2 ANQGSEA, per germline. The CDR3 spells CSVERIPQETQYF. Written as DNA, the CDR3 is TGCAGCGTTGAGCGGATTCCCCAAGAGACCCAGTACTTC.

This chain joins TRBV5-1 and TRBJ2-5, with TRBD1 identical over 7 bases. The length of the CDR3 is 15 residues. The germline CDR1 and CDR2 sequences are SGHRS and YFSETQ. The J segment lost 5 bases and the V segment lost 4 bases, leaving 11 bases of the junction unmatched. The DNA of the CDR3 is TGCGCCAGCAGCGCCGGGACAGTGGCAGGGGAGACCCAGTACTTC. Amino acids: CASSAGTVAGETQYF.

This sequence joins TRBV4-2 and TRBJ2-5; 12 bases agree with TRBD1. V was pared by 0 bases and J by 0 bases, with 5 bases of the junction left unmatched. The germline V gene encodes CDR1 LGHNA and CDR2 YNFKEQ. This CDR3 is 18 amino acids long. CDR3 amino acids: CASSQEGGTGGYQETQYF. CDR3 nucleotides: TGTGCCAGCAGCCAAGAAGGGGGGACAGGGGGCTACCAAGAGACCCAGTACTTC.

CDR3 sequence (DNA): TGTGCCAGCAGCCAAGAGGGACGGCGATATGGCTACACCTTC. Protein product: CASSQEGRRYGYTF. The chain carries TRBV3-1 and TRBJ1-2; maybe TRBD1 (5 bases). From germline, CDR1 is LGHDT and CDR2 YNNKEL (reference sequence). V dropped 0 bases and J dropped 5 bases, with 10 bases sitting between them. CDR3 size: 14 residues.

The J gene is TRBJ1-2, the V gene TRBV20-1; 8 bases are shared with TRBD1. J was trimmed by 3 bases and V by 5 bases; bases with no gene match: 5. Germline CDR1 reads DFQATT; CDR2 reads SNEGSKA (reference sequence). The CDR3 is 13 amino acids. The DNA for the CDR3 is TGCAGTGCTGTGCAGGACAGGGACTATGGCTACACCTTC. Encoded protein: CSAVQDRDYGYTF.

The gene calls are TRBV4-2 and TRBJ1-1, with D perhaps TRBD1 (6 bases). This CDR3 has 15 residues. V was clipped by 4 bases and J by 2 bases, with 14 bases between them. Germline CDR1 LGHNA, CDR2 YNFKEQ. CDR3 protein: CASSPPQGSNTEAFF. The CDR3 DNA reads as TGTGCCAGCAGCCCGCCCCAGGGGAGTAACACTGAAGCTTTCTTT.

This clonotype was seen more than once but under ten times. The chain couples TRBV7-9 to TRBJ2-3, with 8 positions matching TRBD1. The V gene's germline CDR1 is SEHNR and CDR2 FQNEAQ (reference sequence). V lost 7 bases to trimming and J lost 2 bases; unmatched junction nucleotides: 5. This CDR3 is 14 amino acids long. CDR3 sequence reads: CASTGQGFTDTQYF. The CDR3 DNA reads TGTGCCAGCACCGGACAGGGCTTCACAGATACGCAGTATTTT.

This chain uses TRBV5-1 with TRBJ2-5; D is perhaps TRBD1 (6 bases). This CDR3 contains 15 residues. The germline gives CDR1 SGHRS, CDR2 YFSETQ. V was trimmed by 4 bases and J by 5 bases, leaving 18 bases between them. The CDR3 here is CASSPRDTAVETQYF. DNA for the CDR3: TGCGCCAGCAGCCCCCGGGACACCGCGGTCGAGACCCAGTACTTC.

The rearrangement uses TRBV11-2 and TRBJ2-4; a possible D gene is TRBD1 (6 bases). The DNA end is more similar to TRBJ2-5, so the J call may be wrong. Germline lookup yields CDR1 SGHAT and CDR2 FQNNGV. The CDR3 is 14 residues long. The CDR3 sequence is CASGLRGVQETQYF. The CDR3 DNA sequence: TGTGCCAGCGGCCTCAGGGGAGTACAAGAGACCCAGTACTTC.

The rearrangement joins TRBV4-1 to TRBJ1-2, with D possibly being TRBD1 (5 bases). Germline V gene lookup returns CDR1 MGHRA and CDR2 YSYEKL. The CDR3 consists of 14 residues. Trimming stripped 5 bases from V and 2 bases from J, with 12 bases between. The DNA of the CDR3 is TGCGCCAGCAGCATGGGGGGATTGAACTATGGCTACACCTTC. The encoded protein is CASSMGGLNYGYTF.